This record covers a single T cell receptor beta chain. Its antigen has not been determined. The sample holds no much larger clone one base away, and base qualities are not on file. This record comes from a study of blood T cell repertoires in COVID-19 (dated by TCRdb to about 2020). For context, the study as a whole: Collaborator samples came from the United States, Italy and Spain and covered acute and convalescent phases of COVID-19. The prospective study material was composed of cDNA or gDNA derived from T cells, B-cell-depleted T cells, or PBMCs. Deeply sampled blood TCRbeta repertoires from subjects exposed to, actively infected with, or recovered from COVID-19 were included in the dataset. The repertoires were released in a freely available public database meant as a resource for research on the immune response to SARS-CoV-2. Samples came from the ongoing ImmuneRACE study (first 160 participants) plus 1,254 subjects from 6 global collaborators. Sample metadata almost always included a de-identified subject ID, COVID-19 status, age in years and sex. Where HLA class I and class II types were available, the types were taken from metadata supplied by the sample provider, not from assay-based typing. What the research found in general, with its limitations: Clinical and demographic metadata were provided uncurated, with the amount varying by source and participant.

The CDR3 contains 16 residues, cysteine and phenylalanine counted. The DNA shown is the 48-base CDR3, in frame from base 1. A distance of 15 bases separates the germline ends of V and J, which lose 5 bases and 1 base respectively. The germline V gene sets CDR1 to MNHEY and CDR2 to SVGEGT. TCRbeta CDR3 regions were amplified from genomic DNA by means of the immunoSEQ Assay, a bias-controlled multiplex PCR. The authors' analysis ran thus. The number of nucleated cells in each sample was estimated from the amplification of reference gene primers within the assay. Sequence reads were collapsed and filtered to measure the absolute abundance of every unique TCRbeta CDR3 rearrangement. For each sample, productive Simpson clonality was calculated as the square root of Simpson's diversity index across productive rearrangements. TCRdb re-hosts the immuneACCESS table, in-frame sequences only. Its copies lack some clones; in the studies checked, an unresolved V gene accounts for under half of them, and the cause for the rest is not known. For V, J and clone size, that table is used; D and trimming come from the DNA. The sample includes some 460,000 clones, with 75% to 90% observed a single time. The ten largest clones add up to under 0.85% of the sample.

Participants in the prospective study were aged about 18 to 95 years, lived in some 24 United States geographic areas, and enrolled through a virtual design. In the prospective study, cohorts were assigned on the basis of participant-reported clinical history obtained from a screening survey and a study questionnaire. ImmuneRACE Cohort 3 recovered participants were defined by two consecutive negative NP/OP PCR tests, healthcare professional clearance, or symptom resolution. In the prospective study, mobile phlebotomists collected whole blood, serum and a nasopharyngeal or oropharyngeal swab from each participant. Prospective study participants could optionally give additional blood draws and questionnaires over an approximately two-month period. Before DNA extraction, prospective study blood samples were shipped either frozen or at room temperature.

The chain joins TRBV6-2 or TRBV6-3 to TRBJ1-3; the D gene identity is not certain. The receptor comes from a woman younger than 30 who had recovered from COVID-19. Sequencing used PBMCs or T cells enriched from blood (not recorded which). The CDR3 sequence is CASSQPRSSSGNTIYF. The nucleotides are TGTGCCAGCAGTCAACCCAGGTCGTCTTCTGGAAACACCATATATTTT.